The clone carrying this TCR beta chain was seen only a few times. The antigen is not known. Germline V gene sequence: CDR1 SQVTM, CDR2 ANQGSEA. The CDR3 runs 11 residues. V gave up 8 bases and J gave up 4 bases, with 8 bases separating them. Via MiXCR, TCRdb re-called the 5' RACE reads, giving one row per CDR3 protein. The sample shows fewer than 550,000 distinct CDR3 sequences, approximately 15% of them seen only once. The entry originates in a study of identical twins. General study results and limits: Out-of-frame alpha sequences shared between twins exhibited an excess of low generation probability. Out-of-frame beta chain sequences displayed weaker excess sharing between twins. The same donors were not followed; conclusions instead depended on cross-sectional statistical analysis.

In addition, the sample was reused for a study of yellow fever vaccine responses in identical twins.

The clonotype originates from a woman in her late teens or twenties in good health. Sequenced material: CD4+ T cells sorted from blood. The rearrangement links TRBV29-1 to TRBJ1-4; tentatively, D is TRBD1 (5 bases). The CDR3 coding sequence is TGCAGCCAGGGAGTTAATGAAAAACTGTTTTTT. Amino acids: CSQGVNEKLFF.